This T cell receptor (beta chain) was recorded in a study of T cell changes during pregnancy in multiple sclerosis. Only in-frame clones appear in the TCRdb table, and some are missing; sequencing was by immunoSEQ multiplex PCR. The sample has about 69,000 clones, about 88% seen once. The V and J ends lost 5 bases and 7 bases respectively, with 14 bases between them. CDR3 size: 14 residues. The germline gives CDR1 SGHVS, CDR2 FQNEAQ. The V gene is TRBV7-8, the J gene TRBJ1-4; tentatively, D is TRBD1 (6 bases). The sequencing used peripheral blood, collected before pregnancy. This clonotype originated in a female donor with multiple sclerosis, enrolled in a pregnancy study. CDR3 coding DNA: TGTGCCAGCAGCCTTACAGGGTATATTGAAAAACTGTTTTTT. Encoded protein: CASSLTGYIEKLFF.